These 5 T cell receptor beta chains came from one sample sequenced in a study of T cells in Graves' hyperthyroidism and ophthalmopathy. TCR beta CDR3 region amplification was performed from RNA transcripts. HTBI primers were the set used in a first-round RT-PCR of the TCR CDR3. TCRdb processed the multiplex PCR reads anew with MiXCR; each CDR3 protein has one entry. The repertoire has around 520,000 distinct CDR3 sequences, 12% to 15% of them found once; the top ten carry 14%. Sequenced sample: blood. Every receptor here comes from a woman in her 40s with Graves' hyperthyroidism.

The chain employs TRBV14 and TRBJ2-7, with D tentatively TRBD1 (6 bases). V was clipped by 1 base and J by 3 bases, with 13 bases between them. CDR1 is SGHDN, CDR2 FVKESK, per germline. The CDR3 is 15 amino acids. CDR3 protein: CASSQAPPQGYEQYF. The CDR3 nucleotides read TGTGCCAGCAGCCAAGCCCCCCCACAGGGCTACGAGCAGTACTTC. The whole variable domain, filled in from reference TRBV14 and TRBJ2-7, reads EAGVTQFPSHSVIEKGQTVTLRCDPISGHDNLYWYRRVMGKEIKFLLHFVKESKQDESGMPNNRFLAERTGGTYSTLKVQPAELEDSGVYFCASSQAPPQGYEQYFGPGTRLTVT.

The chain combines TRBV6-1 with TRBJ2-1; 11 bases are a match to TRBD2. V trimming: 7 bases; J trimming: 8 bases; junction bases outside the gene matches: 10. The germline V gene has CDR1 MNHNS and CDR2 SASEGT. This CDR3 is built from 15 residues. CDR3 amino acids: CASTTLAGACDEQFF. The CDR3 region has the DNA TGTGCCAGCACGACACTAGCGGGAGCATGTGATGAGCAGTTCTTC.

There are a few counts of this clonotype. The gene calls are TRBV29-1 and TRBJ2-5; D is unclear. The CDR3 has 10 residues. Germline CDR1 SQVTM, CDR2 ANQGSEA. With 7 bases removed from V and 1 base from J, the gap between germline ends came to 4 bases. The CDR3 nucleotides read TGCAGCGGTGCCCAAGAGACCCAGTACTTC. Its translation is CSGAQETQYF.

At least ten counts were recorded for this clonotype. V is TRBV30 and J is TRBJ2-7, with 7 bases matching TRBD2. V lost 0 bases and J lost 7; bases outside the gene matches: 12. CDR3 size: 15 residues. Germline V gives CDR1 GTSNPN, CDR2 SVGIG (reference sequence). For the CDR3, the DNA is TGTGCCTGGAGTGTACTAAAAGCGGGACTCAGGGAGCAGTACTTC. Protein: CAWSVLKAGLREQYF.

This clonotype was seen at least ten times. The chain is built from TRBV6-5 and TRBJ2-7; D may be TRBD2 (6 bases). Germline values: CDR1 MNHEY, CDR2 SVGAGI. The CDR3 is made up of 15 amino acids. V gave up 0 bases and J gave up 0 bases, with 9 bases separating them. CDR3 region: CASSYSASVSYEQYF. Written as DNA, the CDR3 is TGTGCCAGCAGTTACTCGGCTAGCGTCTCCTACGAGCAGTACTTC.